These T cell receptor beta chains were read from a single sample in a study of cytomegalovirus exposure and HLA in healthy donors. TCRdb's table, derived via immunoSEQ multiplex PCR, lists solely in-frame clones and lacks some. In the table there are more than 140,000 clones, roughly 77% of which are singletons. The source material was PBMCs. These receptors were taken from a man in his forties or fifties in good health and CMV-seronegative. CDR3s include the opening cysteine and the closing phenylalanine or tryptophan. Fields, in order: clone size, J gene, V gene, D gene, CDR3 protein, CDR3 DNA. D genes are given only for firm matches. Expanded clones get a size class; other rows say once, few or many, or leave the size out.

>NA|TRBJ1-5|TRBV19|NA
CASSPIGHLNQPQHF
TGTGCCAGTAGCCCGATAGGACACCTCAATCAGCCCCAGCATTTT
>once|TRBJ1-2|TRBV7-2|NA
CASSHGGRDGYTF
TGTGCCAGCAGCCATGGGGGCCGGGACGGCTACACCTTC
>NA|TRBJ1-2|TRBV5-8|NA
CASSLEGRRGGYTF
TGTGCCAGCAGCTTGGAGGGCCGAAGGGGAGGCTACACCTTC
>NA|TRBJ2-3|TRBV6-1|NA
CASSEVLGRQSLRTQYF
TGTGCCAGCAGTGAAGTTTTAGGGCGACAGTCCCTTAGGACGCAGTATTTT
>NA|TRBJ1-3|TRBV7-9|NA
CASSLDPGAFNTIYF
TGTGCCAGCAGCTTAGATCCAGGGGCCTTCAACACCATATATTTT
>NA|TRBJ2-7|TRBV7-9|NA
CASSSRGAYEQYF
TGTGCCAGCAGTTCCCGGGGGGCTTACGAGCAGTACTTC
>once|TRBJ2-5|TRBV7-2|TRBD2
CASSYGGASETQYF
TGTGCCAGCAGCTACGGGGGGGCCTCAGAGACCCAGTACTTC
>NA|TRBJ1-1|TRBV10-3|TRBD1
CAINEGAGTEAFF
TGTGCCATAAACGAGGGGGCTGGCACTGAAGCTTTCTTT
>NA|TRBJ1-2|TRBV9|TRBD1
CASSAWDRGNYGYTF
TGTGCCAGCAGCGCGTGGGACAGAGGTAACTATGGCTACACCTTC
>NA|TRBJ1-2|TRBV7-8|TRBD1
CASSLRDRANYGYTF
TGTGCCAGCAGCTTAAGGGACAGAGCTAACTATGGCTACACCTTC
>NA|TRBJ1-4|TRBV28|TRBD1
CASSGQGVGEKLFF
TGTGCCAGCAGCGGACAGGGGGTAGGGGAAAAACTGTTTTTT
>few|TRBJ1-1|TRBV29-1|TRBD1
CSVNRGDTEAFF
TGCAGCGTGAACAGGGGGGACACTGAAGCTTTCTTT
>NA|TRBJ2-5|TRBV7-6|NA
CASSSNGGGGETQYF
TGTGCCAGCAGCTCCAATGGGGGGGGCGGGGAGACCCAGTACTTC
>NA|TRBJ1-6|TRBV4-1|TRBD1
CASSQERQGFSPLHF
TGCGCCAGCAGCCAAGAACGACAGGGATTCTCACCCCTCCACTTT
>NA|TRBJ1-1|TRBV29-1|NA
CSVVTGTANTEAFF
TGCAGCGTTGTAACAGGGACGGCGAACACTGAAGCTTTCTTT
>NA|TRBJ2-5|TRBV6-1|NA
CASSEVESYQETQYF
TGTGCCAGCAGTGAAGTCGAGAGTTACCAAGAGACCCAGTACTTC
>NA|TRBJ1-5|TRBV2|NA
CASSPGRGNQPQHF
TGTGCCAGCAGTCCGGGCCGCGGGAATCAGCCCCAGCATTTT
>once|TRBJ1-1|TRBV9|NA
CASSVGAVGEKEAFF
TGTGCCAGCAGCGTAGGAGCGGTGGGTGAAAAGGAAGCTTTCTTT
>NA|TRBJ2-2|TRBV6-4|NA
CASSDLSGELFF
TGTGCCAGCAGTGACTTATCCGGGGAGCTGTTTTTT
>NA|TRBJ2-3|TRBV15|TRBD1
CATSRQDRDTDTQYF
TGTGCCACCAGCAGGCAGGACAGGGACACAGATACGCAGTATTTT
>NA|TRBJ1-4|TRBV27|NA
CASSGGSATNEKLFF
TGTGCCAGCAGTGGCGGCAGCGCAACTAATGAAAAACTGTTTTTT
>NA|TRBJ2-1|TRBV7-2|TRBD2
CASSLVAGVIYNEQFF
TGTGCCAGCAGCTTGGTAGCGGGGGTGATTTACAATGAGCAGTTCTTC
>few|TRBJ1-1|TRBV7-9|TRBD1
CASSLVTGAEAFF
TGTGCCAGCAGCTTAGTGACAGGGGCTGAAGCTTTCTTT
>NA|TRBJ2-3|TRBV7-2|TRBD1
CASTETGGTDTQYF
TGTGCCAGCACCGAGACAGGGGGGACAGATACGCAGTATTTT
>NA|TRBJ2-5|TRBV7-9|NA
CASSLGLAYETQYF
TGTGCCAGCAGCTTAGGGCTAGCATACGAGACCCAGTACTTC
>once|TRBJ1-1|TRBV4-1|NA
CASSQPEMNTEAFF
TGCGCCAGCAGCCAACCGGAGATGAACACTGAAGCTTTCTTT
>few|TRBJ1-4|TRBV5-1|NA
CASRDTGSTNEKLFF
TGCGCCAGCAGGGACACAGGGTCAACTAATGAAAAACTGTTTTTT